One TCR beta chain is described in this entry. Followed over time, Seattle patients had been enrolled while infection was active. These data come from a study of blood T cell repertoires in COVID-19. About the research overall: Acute-phase and convalescent COVID-19 samples originated in the United States, Italy and Spain. PBMCs, B-cell-depleted T cells, or T cells were the source of the cDNA or gDNA that made up the material.

As originally analysed: The authors estimated nucleated cell counts from reference gene primer amplification. Generated by immunoSEQ multiplex PCR, the TCRdb table keeps only in-frame clones and is missing some. The D gene and trimming were derived from the DNA, and the V and J assignments and clone size from that table. Here the sample spans more than 150,000 clones, 90% to 95% being singletons. With 3 bases clipped from V and 2 bases from J, the junction kept 3 bases outside the gene matches. CDR3 length equals 14 residues. Germline lookup yields CDR1 KGHSH and CDR2 LQKENI. The chain links TRBV18 to TRBJ1-2; 7 bases are shared with TRBD1. The sequence was obtained from a man under 40 with COVID-19, enrolled during active disease. Sequenced material: peripheral blood. CDR3 sequence: CASSPGTANYGYTF. In DNA, the CDR3 is TGTGCCAGCTCACCGGGGACAGCGAACTATGGCTACACCTTC.